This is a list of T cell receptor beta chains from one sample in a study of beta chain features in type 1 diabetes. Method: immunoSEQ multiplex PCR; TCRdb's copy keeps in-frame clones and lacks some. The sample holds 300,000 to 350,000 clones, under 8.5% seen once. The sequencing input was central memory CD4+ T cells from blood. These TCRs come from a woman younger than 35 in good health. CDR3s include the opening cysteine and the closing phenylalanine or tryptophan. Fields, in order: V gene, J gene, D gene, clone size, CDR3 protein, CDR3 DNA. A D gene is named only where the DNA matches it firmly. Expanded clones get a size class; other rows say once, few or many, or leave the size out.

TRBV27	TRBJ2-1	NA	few	CASSLSNSNEQFF	TGTGCCAGCAGTTTATCGAATAGCAATGAGCAGTTCTTC
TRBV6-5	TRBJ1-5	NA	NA	CASQPGTLQPQHF	TGTGCCAGCCAGCCCGGGACGTTGCAGCCCCAGCATTTT
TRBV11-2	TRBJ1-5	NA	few	CASSPDAQPGQHF	TGTGCCAGCAGTCCCGATGCGCAACCGGGACAGCATTTT
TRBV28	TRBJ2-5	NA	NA	CASSRYKSQYF	TGTGCCAGCAGTAGATACAAGTCCCAGTACTTC
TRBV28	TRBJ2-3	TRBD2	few	CASSFSGRLLYGQYF	TGTGCCAGCAGTTTCAGCGGGAGGCTGCTTTATGGGCAGTATTTT
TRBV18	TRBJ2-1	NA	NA	CASSQSIEQYNEQFF	TGTGCCAGCTCACAAAGTATAGAACAGTACAATGAGCAGTTCTTC
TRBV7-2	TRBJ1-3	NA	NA	CASSDGFSGNTIYF	TGTGCCAGCAGCGACGGTTTCTCTGGAAACACCATATATTTT
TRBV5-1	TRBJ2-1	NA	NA	CASSLVTGAYSYNEQFF	TGCGCCAGCAGCTTAGTGACCGGAGCTTACTCCTACAATGAGCAGTTCTTC
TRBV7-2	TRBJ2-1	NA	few	CASSFGVLWNEQFF	TGTGCCAGCAGCTTCGGGGTCCTGTGGAATGAGCAGTTCTTC
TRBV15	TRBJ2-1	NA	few	CATSLRLENNEQFF	TGTGCCACCAGCCTGAGACTAGAAAACAATGAGCAGTTCTTC
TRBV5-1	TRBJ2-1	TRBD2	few	CASALGGGPLNEQFF	TGCGCCAGCGCACTCGGGGGAGGGCCACTAAATGAGCAGTTCTTC
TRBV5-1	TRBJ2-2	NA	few	CASSPLGFGELFF	TGCGCCAGCAGCCCGCTTGGGTTCGGGGAGCTGTTTTTT
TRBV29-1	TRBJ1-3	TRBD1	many	CSAYRGLGNTIYF	TGCAGCGCATACAGGGGCCTTGGAAACACCATATATTTT
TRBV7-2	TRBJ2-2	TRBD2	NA	CASSLGLAGAAGELFF	TGTGCCAGCAGCTTAGGCCTAGCGGGAGCGGCCGGGGAGCTGTTTTTT
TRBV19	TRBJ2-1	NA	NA	CASRWRAGDNEQFF	TGTGCCAGTAGGTGGAGGGCCGGGGACAATGAGCAGTTCTTC
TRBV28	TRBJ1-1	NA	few	CASRRPPFRGTEAFF	TGTGCCAGCAGGCGCCCTCCATTCCGTGGCACTGAAGCTTTCTTT
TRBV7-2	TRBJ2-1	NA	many	CASSLGAGPYNEQFF	TGTGCCAGCAGCTTAGGGGCGGGACCATACAATGAGCAGTTCTTC
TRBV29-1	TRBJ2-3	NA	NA	CSVLLGGSAGGTQYF	TGCAGCGTCCTTCTCGGCGGGAGCGCAGGGGGTACGCAGTATTTT